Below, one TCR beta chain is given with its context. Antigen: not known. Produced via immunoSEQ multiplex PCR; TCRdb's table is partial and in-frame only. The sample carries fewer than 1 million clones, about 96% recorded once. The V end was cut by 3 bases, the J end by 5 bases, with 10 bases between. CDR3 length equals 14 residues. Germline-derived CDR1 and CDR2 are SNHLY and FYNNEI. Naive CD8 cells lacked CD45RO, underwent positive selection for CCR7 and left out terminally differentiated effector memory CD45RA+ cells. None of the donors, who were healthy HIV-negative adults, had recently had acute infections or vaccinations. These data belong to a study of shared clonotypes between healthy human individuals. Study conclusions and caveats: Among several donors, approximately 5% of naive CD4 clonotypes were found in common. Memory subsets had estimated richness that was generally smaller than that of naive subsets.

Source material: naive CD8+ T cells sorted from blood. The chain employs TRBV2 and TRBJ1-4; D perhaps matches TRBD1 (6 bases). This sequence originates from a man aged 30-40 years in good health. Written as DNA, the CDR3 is TGTGCCAGCAGTGATGGGCAGGGGAATGAAAAACTGTTTTTT. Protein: CASSDGQGNEKLFF.